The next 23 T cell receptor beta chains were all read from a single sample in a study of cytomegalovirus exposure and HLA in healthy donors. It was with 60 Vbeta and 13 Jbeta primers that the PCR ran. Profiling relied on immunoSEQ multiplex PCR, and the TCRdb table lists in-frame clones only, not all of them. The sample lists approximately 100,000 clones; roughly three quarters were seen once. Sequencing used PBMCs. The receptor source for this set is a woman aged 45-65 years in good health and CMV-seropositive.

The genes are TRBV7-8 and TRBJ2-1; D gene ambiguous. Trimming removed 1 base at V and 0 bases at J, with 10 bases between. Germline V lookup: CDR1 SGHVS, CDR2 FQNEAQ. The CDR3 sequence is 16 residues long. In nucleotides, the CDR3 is TGTGCCAGCAGCTTAGATTCGGGTAGCTCCTACAATGAGCAGTTCTTC. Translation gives CASSLDSGSSYNEQFF. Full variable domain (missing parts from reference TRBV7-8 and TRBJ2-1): GAGVSQSPRYKVAKRGQDVALRCDPISGHVSLFWYQQALGQGPEFLTYFQNEAQLDKSGLPSDRFFAERPEGSVSTLKIQRTQQEDSAVYLCASSLDSGSSYNEQFFGPGTRLTVL.

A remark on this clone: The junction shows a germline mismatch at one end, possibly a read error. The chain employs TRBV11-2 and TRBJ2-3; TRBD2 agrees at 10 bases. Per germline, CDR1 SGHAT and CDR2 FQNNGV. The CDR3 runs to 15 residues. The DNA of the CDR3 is TGTGCCAGCAGCTTTTCTAGCGGGAGCACGGATACGCAGTATTTT. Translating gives CASSFSSGSTDTQYF.

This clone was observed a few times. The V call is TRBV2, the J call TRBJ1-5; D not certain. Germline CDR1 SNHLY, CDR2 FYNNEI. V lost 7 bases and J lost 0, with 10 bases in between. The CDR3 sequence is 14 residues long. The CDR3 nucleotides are TGTGCCAGCAATATGGAGAATAGCAATCAGCCCCAGCATTTT. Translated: CASNMENSNQPQHF.

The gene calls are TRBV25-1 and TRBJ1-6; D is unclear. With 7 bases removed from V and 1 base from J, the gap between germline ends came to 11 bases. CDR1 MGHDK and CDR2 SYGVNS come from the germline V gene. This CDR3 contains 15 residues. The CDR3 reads CASTPGWSYNSPLHF. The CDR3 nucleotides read TGTGCCAGCACCCCAGGCTGGTCCTATAATTCACCCCTCCACTTT.

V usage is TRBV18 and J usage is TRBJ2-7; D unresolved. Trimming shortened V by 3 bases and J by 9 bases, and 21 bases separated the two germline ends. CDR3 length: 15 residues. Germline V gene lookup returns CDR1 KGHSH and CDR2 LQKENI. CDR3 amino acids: CASSPPRQESRGQYF. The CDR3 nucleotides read TGTGCCAGCTCACCTCCCCGGCAAGAGAGCAGAGGGCAGTACTTC.

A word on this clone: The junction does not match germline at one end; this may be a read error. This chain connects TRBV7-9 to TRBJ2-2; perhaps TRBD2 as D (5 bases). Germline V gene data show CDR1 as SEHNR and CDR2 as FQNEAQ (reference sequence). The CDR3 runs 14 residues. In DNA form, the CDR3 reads TGTTCCAGCAGCTTCACTGGGAGAGGTGGGGAGCTGTTTTTT. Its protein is CSSSFTGRGGELFF.

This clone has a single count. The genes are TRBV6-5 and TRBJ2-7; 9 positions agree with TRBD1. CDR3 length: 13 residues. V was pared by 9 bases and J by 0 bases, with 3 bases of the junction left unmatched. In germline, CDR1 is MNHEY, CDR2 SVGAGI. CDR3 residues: CASQTGGSYEQYF. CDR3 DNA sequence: TGTGCCAGTCAGACAGGGGGCTCCTACGAGCAGTACTTC.

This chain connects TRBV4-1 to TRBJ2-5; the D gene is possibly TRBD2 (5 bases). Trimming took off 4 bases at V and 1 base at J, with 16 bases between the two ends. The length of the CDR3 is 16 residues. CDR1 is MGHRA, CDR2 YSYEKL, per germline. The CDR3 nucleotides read TGCGCCAGCAGCCCCTCAGTCGGACTCGCCCAAGAGACCCAGTACTTC. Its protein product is CASSPSVGLAQETQYF.

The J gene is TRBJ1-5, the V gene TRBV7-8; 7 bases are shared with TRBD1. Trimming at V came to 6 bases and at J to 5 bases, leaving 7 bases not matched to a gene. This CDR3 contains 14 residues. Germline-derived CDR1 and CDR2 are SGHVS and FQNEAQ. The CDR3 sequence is CASSSDRADQPQHF. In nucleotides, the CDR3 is TGTGCCAGCAGTTCTGACAGGGCTGATCAGCCCCAGCATTTT.

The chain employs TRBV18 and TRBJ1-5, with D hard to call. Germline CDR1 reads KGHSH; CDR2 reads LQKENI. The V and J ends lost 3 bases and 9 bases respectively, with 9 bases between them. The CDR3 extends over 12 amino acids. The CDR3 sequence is CASSPPGMPQHF. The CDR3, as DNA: TGTGCCAGCTCACCCCCTGGCATGCCCCAGCATTTT.

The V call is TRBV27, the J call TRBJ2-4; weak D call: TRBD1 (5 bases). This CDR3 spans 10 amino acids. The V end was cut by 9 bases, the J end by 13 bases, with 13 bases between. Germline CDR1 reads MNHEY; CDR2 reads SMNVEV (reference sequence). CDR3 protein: CASHGHPQYF. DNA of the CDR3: TGTGCCAGTCACGGACATCCCCAGTACTTC.

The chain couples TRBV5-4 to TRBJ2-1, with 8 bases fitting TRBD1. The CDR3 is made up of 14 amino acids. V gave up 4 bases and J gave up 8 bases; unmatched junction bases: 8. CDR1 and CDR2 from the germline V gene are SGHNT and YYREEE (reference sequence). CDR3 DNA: TGTGCCAGCAGCGGGCGACAGGGGTCCCATGAGCAGTTCTTC. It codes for CASSGRQGSHEQFF.

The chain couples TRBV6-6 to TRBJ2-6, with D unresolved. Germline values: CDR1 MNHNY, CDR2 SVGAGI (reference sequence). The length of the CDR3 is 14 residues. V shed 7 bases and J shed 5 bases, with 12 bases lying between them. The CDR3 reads CASTETYRANVLTF. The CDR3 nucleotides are TGTGCCAGCACCGAGACTTACCGGGCCAACGTCCTGACTTTC.

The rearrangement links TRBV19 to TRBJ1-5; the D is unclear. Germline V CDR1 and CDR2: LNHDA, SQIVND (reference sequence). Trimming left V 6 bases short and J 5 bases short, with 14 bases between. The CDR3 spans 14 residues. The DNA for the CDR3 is TGTGCCAGTAGATCCGGACTGATTTATCAGCCCCAGCATTTT. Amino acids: CASRSGLIYQPQHF.

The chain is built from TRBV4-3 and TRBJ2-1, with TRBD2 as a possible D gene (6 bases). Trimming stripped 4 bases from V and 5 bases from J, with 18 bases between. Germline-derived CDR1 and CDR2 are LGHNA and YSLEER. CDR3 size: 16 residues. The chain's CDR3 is CASSLLGSGADNEQFF. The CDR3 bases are TGCGCCAGCAGCCTGCTAGGGTCGGGAGCCGACAATGAGCAGTTCTTC.

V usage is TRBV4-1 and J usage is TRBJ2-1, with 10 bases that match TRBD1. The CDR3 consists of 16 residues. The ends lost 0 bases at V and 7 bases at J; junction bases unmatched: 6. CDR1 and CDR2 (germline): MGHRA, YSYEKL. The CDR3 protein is CASSQDRTGGWNEQFF. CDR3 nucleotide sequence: TGCGCCAGCAGCCAAGATAGGACAGGGGGATGGAATGAGCAGTTCTTC.

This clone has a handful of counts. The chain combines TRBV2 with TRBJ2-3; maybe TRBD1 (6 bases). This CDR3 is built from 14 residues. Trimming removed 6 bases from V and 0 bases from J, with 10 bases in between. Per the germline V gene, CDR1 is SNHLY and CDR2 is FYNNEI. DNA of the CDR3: TGTGCCAGCAGCTGGACAGCTAGCACAGATACGCAGTATTTT. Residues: CASSWTASTDTQYF.

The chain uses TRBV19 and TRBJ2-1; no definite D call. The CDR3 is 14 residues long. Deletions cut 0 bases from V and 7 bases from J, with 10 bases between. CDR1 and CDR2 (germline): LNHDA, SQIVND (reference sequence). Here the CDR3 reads CASSIDPPGNEQFF. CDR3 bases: TGTGCCAGTAGTATAGATCCCCCAGGTAATGAGCAGTTCTTC.

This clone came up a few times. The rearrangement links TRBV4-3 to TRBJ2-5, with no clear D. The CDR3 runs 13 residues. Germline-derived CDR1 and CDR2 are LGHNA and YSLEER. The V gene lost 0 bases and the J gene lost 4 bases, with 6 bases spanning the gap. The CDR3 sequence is CASSQDRRETQYF. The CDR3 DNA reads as TGCGCCAGCAGCCAAGATAGGAGAGAGACCCAGTACTTC.

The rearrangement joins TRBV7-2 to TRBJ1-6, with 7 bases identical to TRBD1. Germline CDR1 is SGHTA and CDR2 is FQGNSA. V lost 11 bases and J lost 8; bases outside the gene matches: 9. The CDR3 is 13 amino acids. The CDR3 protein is CAAGGEPHSPLHF. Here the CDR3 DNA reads TGTGCCGCAGGGGGAGAGCCTCATTCACCCCTCCACTTT. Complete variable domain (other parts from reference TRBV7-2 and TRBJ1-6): GAGVSQSPSNKVTEKGKDVELRCDPISGHTALYWYRQSLGQGLEFLIYFQGNSAPDKSGLPSDRFSAERTGGSVSTLTIQRTQQEDSAVYLCAAGGEPHSPLHFGNGTRLTVT.

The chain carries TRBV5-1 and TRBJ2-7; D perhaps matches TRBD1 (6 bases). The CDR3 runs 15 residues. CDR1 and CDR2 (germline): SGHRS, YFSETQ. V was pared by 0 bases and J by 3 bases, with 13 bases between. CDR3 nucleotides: TGCGCCAGCAGCTTGGGGGGGCCGGGGTTCTACGAGCAGTACTTC. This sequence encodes CASSLGGPGFYEQYF. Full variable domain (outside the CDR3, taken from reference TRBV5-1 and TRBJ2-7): KAGVTQTPRYLIKTRGQQVTLSCSPISGHRSVSWYQQTPGQGLQFLFEYFSETQRNKGNFPGRFSGRQFSNSRSEMNVSTLELGDSALYLCASSLGGPGFYEQYFGPGTRLTVT.

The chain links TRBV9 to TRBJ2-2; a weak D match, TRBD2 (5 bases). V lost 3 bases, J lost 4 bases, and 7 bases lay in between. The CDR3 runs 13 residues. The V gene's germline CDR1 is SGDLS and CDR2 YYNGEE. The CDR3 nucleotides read TGTGCCAGCAGCGCTGGAGGCACCGGGGAGCTGTTTTTT. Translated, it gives CASSAGGTGELFF.

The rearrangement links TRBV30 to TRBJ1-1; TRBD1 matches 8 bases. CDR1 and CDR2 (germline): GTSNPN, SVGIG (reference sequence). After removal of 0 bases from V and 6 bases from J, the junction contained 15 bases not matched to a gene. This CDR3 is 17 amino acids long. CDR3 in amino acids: CAWSVAGGSPRRAEAFF. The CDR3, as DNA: TGTGCCTGGAGTGTAGCAGGGGGCTCACCCCGTCGGGCTGAAGCTTTCTTT.